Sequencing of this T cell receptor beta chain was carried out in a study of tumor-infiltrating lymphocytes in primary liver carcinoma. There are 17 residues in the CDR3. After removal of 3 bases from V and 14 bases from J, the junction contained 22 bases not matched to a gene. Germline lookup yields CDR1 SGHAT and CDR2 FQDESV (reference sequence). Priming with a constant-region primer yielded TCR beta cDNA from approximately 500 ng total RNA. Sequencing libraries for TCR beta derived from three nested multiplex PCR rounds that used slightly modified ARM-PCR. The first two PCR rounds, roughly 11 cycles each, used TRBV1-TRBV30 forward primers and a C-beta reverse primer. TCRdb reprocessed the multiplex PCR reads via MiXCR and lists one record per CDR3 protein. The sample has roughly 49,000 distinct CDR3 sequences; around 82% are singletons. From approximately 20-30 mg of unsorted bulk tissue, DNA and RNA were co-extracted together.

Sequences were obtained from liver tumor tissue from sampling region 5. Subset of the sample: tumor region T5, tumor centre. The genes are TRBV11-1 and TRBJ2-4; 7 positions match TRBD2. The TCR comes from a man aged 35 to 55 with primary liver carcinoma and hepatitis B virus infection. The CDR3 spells CASSFPGTTWTKNTKYF. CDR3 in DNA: TGTGCCAGCAGCTTTCCCGGGACTACCTGGACCAAAAACACTAAGTACTTC.